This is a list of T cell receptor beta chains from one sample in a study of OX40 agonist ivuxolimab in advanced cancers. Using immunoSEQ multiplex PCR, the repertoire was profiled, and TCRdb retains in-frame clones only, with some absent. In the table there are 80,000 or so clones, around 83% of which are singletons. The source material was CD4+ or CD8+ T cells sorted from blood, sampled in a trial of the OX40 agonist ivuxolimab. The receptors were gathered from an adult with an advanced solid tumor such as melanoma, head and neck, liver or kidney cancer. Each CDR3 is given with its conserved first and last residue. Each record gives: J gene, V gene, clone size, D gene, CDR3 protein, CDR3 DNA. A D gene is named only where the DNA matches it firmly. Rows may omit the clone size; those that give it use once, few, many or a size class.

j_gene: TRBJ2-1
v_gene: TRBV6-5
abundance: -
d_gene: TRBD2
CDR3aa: CASGLAAHNEQFF
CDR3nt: TGTGCCAGCGGGCTAGCGGCTCACAATGAGCAGTTCTTC

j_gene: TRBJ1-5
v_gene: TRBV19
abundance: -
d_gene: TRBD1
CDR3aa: CASSHRGQVRQPQHF
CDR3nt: TGTGCCAGTAGCCATCGTGGACAGGTCCGTCAGCCCCAGCATTTT

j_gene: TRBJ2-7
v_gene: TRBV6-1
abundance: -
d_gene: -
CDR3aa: CASSERAATYEQYF
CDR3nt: TGTGCCAGCAGTGAAAGGGCAGCCACCTACGAGCAGTACTTC

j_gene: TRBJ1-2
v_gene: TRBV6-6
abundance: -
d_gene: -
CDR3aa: CASSPMSGTSAGYTF
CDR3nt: TGTGCCAGCAGTCCCATGTCCGGGACTTCAGCTGGCTACACCTTC

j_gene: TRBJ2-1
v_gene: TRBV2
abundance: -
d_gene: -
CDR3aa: CASSESRAYNEQFF
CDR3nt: TGTGCCAGCAGTGAATCCCGGGCCTACAATGAGCAGTTCTTC

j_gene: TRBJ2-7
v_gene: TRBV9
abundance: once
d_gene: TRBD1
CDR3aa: CASSLGQGSEQYF
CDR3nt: TGTGCCAGCAGCCTCGGACAGGGAAGCGAGCAGTACTTC

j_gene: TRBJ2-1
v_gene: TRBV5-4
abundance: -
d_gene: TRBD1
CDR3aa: CASTRDRLTYNEQFF
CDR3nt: TGTGCCAGCACCCGGGACAGGCTCACCTACAATGAGCAGTTCTTC

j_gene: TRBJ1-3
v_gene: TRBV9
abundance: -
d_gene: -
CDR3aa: CASSGRAGNTIYF
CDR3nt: TGTGCCAGCAGCGGGAGGGCTGGAAACACCATATATTTT

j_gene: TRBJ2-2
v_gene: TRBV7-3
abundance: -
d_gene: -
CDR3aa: CASSLGVGGELFF
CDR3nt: TGTGCCAGCAGCTTAGGGGTGGGCGGGGAGCTGTTTTTT

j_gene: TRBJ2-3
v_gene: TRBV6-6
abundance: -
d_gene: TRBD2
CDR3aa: CASSTGTRSTDTQYF
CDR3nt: TGTGCCAGCAGTACAGGGACTAGAAGCACAGATACGCAGTATTTT

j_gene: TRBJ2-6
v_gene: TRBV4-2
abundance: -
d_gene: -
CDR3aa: CASKGGSSGANVLTF
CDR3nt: TGTGCCAGCAAGGGGGGATCCTCTGGGGCCAACGTCCTGACTTTC

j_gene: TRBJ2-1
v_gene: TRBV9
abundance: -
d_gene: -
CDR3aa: CASSVGAEAYNEQFF
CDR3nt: TGTGCCAGCAGCGTCGGCGCTGAGGCCTACAATGAGCAGTTCTTC

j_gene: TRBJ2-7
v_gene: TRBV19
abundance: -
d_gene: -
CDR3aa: CASSIVLTYEQYF
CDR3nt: TGTGCCAGTAGTATAGTTCTAACGTACGAGCAGTACTTC

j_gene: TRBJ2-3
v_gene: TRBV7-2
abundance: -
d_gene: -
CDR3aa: CASSLFGTDTQYF
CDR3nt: TGTGCCAGCAGCTTATTCGGCACAGATACGCAGTATTTT

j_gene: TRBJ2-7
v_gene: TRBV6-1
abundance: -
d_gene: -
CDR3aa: CASSERTGAGEQYF
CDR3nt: TGTGCCAGCAGTGAGAGGACAGGAGCGGGCGAGCAGTACTTC

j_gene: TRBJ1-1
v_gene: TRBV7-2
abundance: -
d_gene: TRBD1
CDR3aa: CASSVKTGNTEAFF
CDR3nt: TGTGCCAGCAGCGTTAAGACAGGGAACACTGAGGCTTTCTTT

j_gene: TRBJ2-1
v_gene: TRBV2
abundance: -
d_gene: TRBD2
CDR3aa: CASKGGSSYNEQFF
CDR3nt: TGTGCCAGCAAAGGCGGGAGCTCCTACAATGAGCAGTTCTTC